The TCR beta chain described here comes from a study of patients and donors after allogeneic stem cell transplantation. V dropped 5 bases and J dropped 5 bases, with 13 bases sitting between them. Germline V CDR1 and CDR2: SGHAT, FQNNGV. This CDR3 contains 14 residues. Using its own MiXCR run on the RT-PCR reads, TCRdb lists one record per CDR3 protein. This table holds over 400,000 distinct CDR3 sequences, 16% found once. The table lists this clonotype with a few counts. The material sequenced was blood, either unsorted or a sorted T cell fraction (not recorded which). The sequence derives from a human donor who was either an allogeneic HSCT recipient or a stem cell or donor lymphocyte infusion donor (not recorded which). It is not recorded whose cells these are; they may come from a transplant donor. This rearrangement joins TRBV11-2 to TRBJ2-1; D not resolved. The CDR3 nucleotides read TGTGCCAGCAGCCCCGGATTGATTCACAATGAGCAGTTCTTC. Amino acid sequence: CASSPGLIHNEQFF. Together with reference TRBV11-2 and TRBJ2-1, the CDR3 gives the full variable domain: EAGVAQSPRYKIIEKRQSVAFWCNPISGHATLYWYQQILGQGPKLLIQFQNNGVVDDSQLPKDRFSAERLKGVDSTLKIQPAKLEDSAVYLCASSPGLIHNEQFFGPGTRLTVL.